This TCR beta chain is from a study of tumor-infiltrating lymphocytes in primary liver carcinoma. Without any cell sorting, roughly 20-30 mg of bulk tissue yielded co-extracted RNA and DNA. Per the germline V gene, CDR1 is WSHSY and CDR2 is SAAADI. Trimming left V 3 bases short and J 12 bases short, with 18 bases between. There are 13 residues in the CDR3. A primer matching the constant region was used to make TCR beta cDNA from about 500 ng of total RNA. A slightly modified ARM-PCR protocol with three nested multiplex PCR rounds produced these TCR beta libraries. Forward primers for TRBV1-TRBV30 and a C-beta reverse primer served the first two PCR rounds, at approximately 10 cycles each. TCRdb ran MiXCR on the multiplex PCR reads and lists one entry per CDR3 protein. The repertoire holds 85,000 to 100,000 distinct CDR3 sequences, with about 73% as singletons.

Material for sequencing was tumor-adjacent normal liver tissue. The chain is built from TRBV10-2 and TRBJ2-7; D is ambiguous. This sequence originates from a man aged 35-49 years with primary liver carcinoma and hepatitis B virus infection. The CDR3 loop is CASSETAAYKRYF. For the CDR3, the DNA is TGCGCCAGCAGTGAAACGGCCGCCTACAAGCGGTACTTC.